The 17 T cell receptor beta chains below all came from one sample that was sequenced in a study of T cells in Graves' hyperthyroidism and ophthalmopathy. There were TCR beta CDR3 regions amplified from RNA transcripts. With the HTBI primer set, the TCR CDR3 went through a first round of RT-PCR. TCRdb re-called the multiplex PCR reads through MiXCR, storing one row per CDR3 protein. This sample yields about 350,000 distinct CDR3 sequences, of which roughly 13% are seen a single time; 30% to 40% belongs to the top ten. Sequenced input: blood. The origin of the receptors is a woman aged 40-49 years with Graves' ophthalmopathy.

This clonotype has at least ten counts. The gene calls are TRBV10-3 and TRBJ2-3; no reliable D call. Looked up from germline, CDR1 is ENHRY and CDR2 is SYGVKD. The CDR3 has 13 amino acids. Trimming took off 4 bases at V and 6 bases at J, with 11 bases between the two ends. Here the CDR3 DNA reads TGTGCCATCAGTGGTACAGCCAGGGATACGCAGTATTTT. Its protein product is CAISGTARDTQYF.

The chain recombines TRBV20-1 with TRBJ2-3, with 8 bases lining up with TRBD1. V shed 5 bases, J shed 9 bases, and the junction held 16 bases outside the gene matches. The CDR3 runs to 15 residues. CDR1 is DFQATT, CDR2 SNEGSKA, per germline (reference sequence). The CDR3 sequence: CSALIPGQVYGTQYF. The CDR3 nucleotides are TGCAGTGCTCTAATACCGGGACAGGTTTACGGGACGCAGTATTTT.

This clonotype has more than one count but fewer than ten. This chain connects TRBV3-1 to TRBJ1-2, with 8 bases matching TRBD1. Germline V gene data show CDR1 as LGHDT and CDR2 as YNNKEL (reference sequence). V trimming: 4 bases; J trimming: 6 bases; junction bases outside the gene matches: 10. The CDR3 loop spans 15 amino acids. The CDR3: CASSPGQGRNHGYTF. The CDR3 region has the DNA TGTGCCAGCAGCCCCGGACAGGGAAGGAACCATGGCTACACCTTC.

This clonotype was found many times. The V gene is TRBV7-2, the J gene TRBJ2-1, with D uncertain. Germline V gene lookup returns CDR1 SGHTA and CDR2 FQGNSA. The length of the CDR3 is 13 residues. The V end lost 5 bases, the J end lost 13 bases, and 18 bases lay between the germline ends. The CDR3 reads CASSPSWTERQFF. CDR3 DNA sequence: TGTGCCAGCAGCCCCAGCTGGACGGAACGACAGTTCTTC.

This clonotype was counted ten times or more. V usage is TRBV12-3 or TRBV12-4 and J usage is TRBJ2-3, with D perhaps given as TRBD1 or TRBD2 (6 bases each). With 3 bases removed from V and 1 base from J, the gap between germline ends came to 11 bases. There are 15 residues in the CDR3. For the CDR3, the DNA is TGTGCCAGCAGTTTGGGGGCGGGGCGCACAGATACGCAGTATTTT. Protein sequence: CASSLGAGRTDTQYF.

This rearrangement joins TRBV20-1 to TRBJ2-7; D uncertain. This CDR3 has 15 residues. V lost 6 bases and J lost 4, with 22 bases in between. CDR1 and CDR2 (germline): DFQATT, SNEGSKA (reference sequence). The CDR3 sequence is CSAMTPAFGLYEQYF. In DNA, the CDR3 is TGCAGTGCCATGACCCCGGCCTTCGGTCTGTACGAGCAGTACTTC.

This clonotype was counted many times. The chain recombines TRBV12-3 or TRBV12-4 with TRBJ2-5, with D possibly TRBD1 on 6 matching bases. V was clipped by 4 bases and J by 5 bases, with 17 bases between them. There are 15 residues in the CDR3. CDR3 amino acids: CASSSHNGQRETQYF. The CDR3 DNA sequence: TGTGCCAGCAGTTCCCACAATGGACAGAGGGAGACCCAGTACTTC.

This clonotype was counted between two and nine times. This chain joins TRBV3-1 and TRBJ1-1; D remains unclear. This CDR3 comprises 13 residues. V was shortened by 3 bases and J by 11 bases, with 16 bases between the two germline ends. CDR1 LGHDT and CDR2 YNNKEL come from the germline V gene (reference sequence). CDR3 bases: TGTGCCAGCAGCCACAAGGGTTTTGGTTCGGCTTTCTTT. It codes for CASSHKGFGSAFF.

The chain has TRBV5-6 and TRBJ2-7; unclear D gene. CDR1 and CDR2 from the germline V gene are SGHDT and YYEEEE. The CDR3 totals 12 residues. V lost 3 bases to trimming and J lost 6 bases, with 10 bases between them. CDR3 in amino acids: CASSWSVSEQYF. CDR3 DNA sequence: TGTGCCAGCAGCTGGTCAGTAAGCGAGCAGTACTTC. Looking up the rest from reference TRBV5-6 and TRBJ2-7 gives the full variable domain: DAGVTQSPTHLIKTRGQQVTLRCSPKSGHDTVSWYQQALGQGPQFIFQYYEEEERQRGNFPDRFSGHQFPNYSSELNVNALLLGDSALYLCASSWSVSEQYFGPGTRLTVT.

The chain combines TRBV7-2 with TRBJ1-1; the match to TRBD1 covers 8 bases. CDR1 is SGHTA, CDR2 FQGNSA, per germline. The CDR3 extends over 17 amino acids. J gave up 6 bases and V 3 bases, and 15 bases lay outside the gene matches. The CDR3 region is CASSFRNVGQGASEAFF. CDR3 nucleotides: TGTGCCAGCAGCTTTAGAAATGTTGGGCAGGGGGCCTCTGAAGCTTTCTTT. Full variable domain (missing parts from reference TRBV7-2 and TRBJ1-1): GAGVSQSPSNKVTEKGKDVELRCDPISGHTALYWYRQSLGQGLEFLIYFQGNSAPDKSGLPSDRFSAERTGGSVSTLTIQRTQQEDSAVYLCASSFRNVGQGASEAFFGQGTRLTVV.

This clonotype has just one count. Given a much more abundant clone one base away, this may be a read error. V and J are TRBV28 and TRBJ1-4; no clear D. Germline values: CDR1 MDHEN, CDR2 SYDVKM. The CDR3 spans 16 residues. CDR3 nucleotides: TGTGCCAGCAGTTTAGGGAGGGTTGCAACTAAGGAAAAACTGTTTTTT. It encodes CASSLGRVATKEKLFF.

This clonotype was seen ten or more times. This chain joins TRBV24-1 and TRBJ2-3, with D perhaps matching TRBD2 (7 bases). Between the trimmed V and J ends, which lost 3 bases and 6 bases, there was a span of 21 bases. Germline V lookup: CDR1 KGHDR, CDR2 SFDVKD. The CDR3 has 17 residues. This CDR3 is CATSDPAFGGLGDTQYF. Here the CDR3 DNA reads TGTGCCACCAGTGATCCTGCCTTCGGGGGGCTAGGCGATACGCAGTATTTT.

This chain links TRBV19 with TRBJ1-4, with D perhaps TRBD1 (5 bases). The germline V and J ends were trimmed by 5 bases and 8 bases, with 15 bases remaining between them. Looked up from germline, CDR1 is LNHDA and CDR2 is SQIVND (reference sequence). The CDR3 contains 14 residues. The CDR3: CASSSGTKHEKLFF. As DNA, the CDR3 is TGTGCCAGTAGTTCTGGGACTAAACACGAAAAACTGTTTTTT.

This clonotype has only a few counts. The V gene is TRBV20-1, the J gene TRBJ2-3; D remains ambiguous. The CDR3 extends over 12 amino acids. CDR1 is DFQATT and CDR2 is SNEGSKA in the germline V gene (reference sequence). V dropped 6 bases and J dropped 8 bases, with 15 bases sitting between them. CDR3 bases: TGCAGTGCCCAGACCGGGCCCGGTACGCAGTATTTT. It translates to CSAQTGPGTQYF.

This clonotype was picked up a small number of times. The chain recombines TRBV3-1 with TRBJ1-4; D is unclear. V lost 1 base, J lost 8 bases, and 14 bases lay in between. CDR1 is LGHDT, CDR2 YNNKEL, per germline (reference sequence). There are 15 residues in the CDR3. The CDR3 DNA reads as TGTGCCAGCAGCCAAGGGCCCTCGAAGGGCGAAAAACTGTTTTTT. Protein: CASSQGPSKGEKLFF.

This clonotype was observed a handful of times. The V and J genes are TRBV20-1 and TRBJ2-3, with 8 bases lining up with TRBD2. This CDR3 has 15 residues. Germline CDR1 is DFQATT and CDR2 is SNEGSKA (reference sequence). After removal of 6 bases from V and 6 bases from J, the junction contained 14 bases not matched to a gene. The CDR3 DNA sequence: TGCAGTGCGAGGGGTCCTAGCGGGCTTCCCGATACGCAGTATTTT. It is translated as CSARGPSGLPDTQYF.

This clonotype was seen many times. The CDR3 DNA sequence: TGTGCCAGCAGTCCCACGAATACCTTTGGGACTGAAGCTTTCTTT. Translating gives CASSPTNTFGTEAFF. This chain joins TRBV27 and TRBJ1-1; D unclear. V was clipped by 5 bases and J by 5 bases, with 18 bases between them. The germline gives CDR1 MNHEY, CDR2 SMNVEV (reference sequence). The CDR3 covers 15 residues.